Listed here is a single T cell receptor (beta chain). The antigen is unknown. In germline, CDR1 is MNHNS, CDR2 SASEGT. Trimming took off 5 bases at V and 3 bases at J, with 11 bases between the two ends. The CDR3 sequence is 14 residues long. This sample is drawn from a study of immune evolution from preneoplasia to lung adenocarcinoma. Study-wide findings and caveats: Top clone share appeared to fall from AAH through AIS, MIA, adenocarcinoma.

Assay used: immunoSEQ multiplex PCR; TCRdb lists only in-frame clones, some missing. The sample holds about 9,500 clones, around 90% seen once. This clonotype was sampled from a person aged 65 to 79 with invasive lung adenocarcinoma. Sequencing input: FFPE invasive lung adenocarcinoma tissue. The gene calls are TRBV6-1 and TRBJ2-1, with a tentative D call TRBD1 (6 bases). The CDR3 sequence: CASSSGADYNEQFF. CDR3 bases: TGTGCCAGCAGTTCAGGGGCAGACTACAATGAGCAGTTCTTC.